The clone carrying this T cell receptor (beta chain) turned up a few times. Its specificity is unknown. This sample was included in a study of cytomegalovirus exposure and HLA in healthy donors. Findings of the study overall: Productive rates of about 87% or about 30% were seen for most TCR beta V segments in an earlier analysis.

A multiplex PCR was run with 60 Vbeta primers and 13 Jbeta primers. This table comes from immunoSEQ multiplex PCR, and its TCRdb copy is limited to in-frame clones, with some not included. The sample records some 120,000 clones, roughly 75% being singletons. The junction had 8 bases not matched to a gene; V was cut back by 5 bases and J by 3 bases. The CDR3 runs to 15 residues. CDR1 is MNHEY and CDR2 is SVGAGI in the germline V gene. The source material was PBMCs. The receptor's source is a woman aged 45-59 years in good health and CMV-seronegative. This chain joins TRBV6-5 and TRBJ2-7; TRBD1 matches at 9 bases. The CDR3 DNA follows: TGTGCCAGCAGTATTTCCGGGACAGGGAGCTACGAGCAGTACTTC. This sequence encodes CASSISGTGSYEQYF.